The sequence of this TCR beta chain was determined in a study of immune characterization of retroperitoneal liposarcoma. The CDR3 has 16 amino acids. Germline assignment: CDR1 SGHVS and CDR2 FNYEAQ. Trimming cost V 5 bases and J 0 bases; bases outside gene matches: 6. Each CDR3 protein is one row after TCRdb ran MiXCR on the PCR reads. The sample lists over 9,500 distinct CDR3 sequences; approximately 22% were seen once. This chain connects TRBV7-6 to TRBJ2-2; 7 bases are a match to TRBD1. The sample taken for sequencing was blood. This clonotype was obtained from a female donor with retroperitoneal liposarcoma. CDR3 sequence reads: CASSSSGTANTGELFF. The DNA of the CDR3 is TGTGCCAGCAGCAGCTCCGGGACAGCGAACACCGGGGAGCTGTTTTTT.